A single sample gave rise to the 17 T cell receptor beta chains below, sequenced in a study of blood T cell repertoires in COVID-19. Clones were read by immunoSEQ multiplex PCR, and TCRdb kept only the in-frame ones, dropping some. The sample comprises around 58,000 clones, about nine tenths of which are singletons, and about 7.3% rests with the top ten. The sequencing input was peripheral blood. The receptors derive from a woman aged 55-69 years with active or convalescent COVID-19.

The chain carries TRBV6-6 and TRBJ1-5, with D unresolved. Germline V gene lookup returns CDR1 MNHNY and CDR2 SVGAGI (reference sequence). The length of the CDR3 is 14 residues. V was shortened by 0 bases and J by 7 bases, with 10 bases between the two germline ends. CDR3 DNA sequence: TGTGCCAGCAGTTACTCGATTGAGTTCCAGCCCCAGCATTTT. This gives the protein CASSYSIEFQPQHF.

The rearrangement links TRBV7-9 to TRBJ2-2; D is ambiguous. CDR1 is SEHNR, CDR2 FQNEAQ, per germline (reference sequence). V lost 5 bases and J lost 5, with 12 bases in between. This CDR3 is built from 14 residues. The CDR3, as DNA: TGTGCCAGCAGCCCCGTTGTCGGGACCGGGGAGCTGTTTTTT. This translates into CASSPVVGTGELFF.

This chain joins TRBV12-3 or TRBV12-4 and TRBJ2-1; perhaps TRBD1 as D (5 bases). V lost 2 bases, J lost 9 bases, and 5 bases lay in between. This CDR3 is built from 11 residues. CDR3 protein: CASSLRGEQFF. CDR3 in DNA: TGTGCCAGCAGTTTAAGGGGTGAGCAGTTCTTC.

The rearrangement joins TRBV29-1 to TRBJ2-2, with D tentatively TRBD1 (6 bases). The CDR3 is 12 amino acids. Germline V gene lookup returns CDR1 SQVTM and CDR2 ANQGSEA. V shed 7 bases and J shed 7 bases, with 13 bases lying between them. The CDR3 spells CSAHRDVGELFF. CDR3 bases: TGCAGCGCCCACAGGGATGTCGGGGAGCTGTTTTTT.

V usage is TRBV4-1 and J usage is TRBJ1-4; the D gene is possibly TRBD1 (5 bases). Between the trimmed V and J ends, which lost 1 base and 5 bases, there was a span of 14 bases. Germline CDR1 reads MGHRA; CDR2 reads YSYEKL. The CDR3 is made up of 16 amino acids. The CDR3 DNA reads TGCGCCAGCAGCCAAGGGGGAGGGGTACAGAATGAAAAACTGTTTTTT. This sequence encodes CASSQGGGVQNEKLFF.

This chain joins TRBV4-1 and TRBJ2-7, with 9 bases matching TRBD1. Germline V gene data show CDR1 as MGHRA and CDR2 as YSYEKL. V was pared by 0 bases and J by 2 bases, with 2 bases of the junction left unmatched. The CDR3 length is 15 residues. CDR3 sequence reads: CASSQEGTGTYEQYF. CDR3 bases: TGCGCCAGCAGCCAAGAAGGGACAGGGACCTACGAGCAGTACTTC.

The rearrangement joins TRBV7-6 to TRBJ2-1; 10 bases agree with TRBD1. With 5 bases clipped from V and 13 bases from J, the junction kept 14 bases outside the gene matches. Germline CDR1 reads SGHVS; CDR2 reads FNYEAQ. The CDR3 is made up of 15 amino acids. The CDR3 sequence is CASSPRYETGGRQFF. The CDR3 DNA follows: TGTGCCAGCAGCCCTAGATACGAGACAGGGGGCAGACAGTTCTTC.

V is TRBV6-6 and J is TRBJ1-5; no clear D. Per the germline V gene, CDR1 is MNHNY and CDR2 is SVGAGI (reference sequence). The ends were cut back, 10 bases at V and 9 bases at J, with 16 bases in the middle. The CDR3 runs to 12 residues. The CDR3 region has the DNA TGTGCCACCTGGCTCGGGGTGGCGCCCCAGCATTTT. This sequence encodes CATWLGVAPQHF.

This sequence joins TRBV5-4 and TRBJ2-6, with D tentatively TRBD2 (6 bases). CDR3 size: 14 residues. With 3 bases removed from V and 3 bases from J, the gap between germline ends came to 7 bases. Per the germline V gene, CDR1 is SGHNT and CDR2 is YYREEE (reference sequence). CDR3 in amino acids: CASSSGVGANVLTF. The CDR3 DNA sequence: TGTGCCAGCAGCTCGGGGGTTGGGGCCAACGTCCTGACTTTC.

CDR3 protein: CASSQDYFAGATSNQPQHF. The CDR3 region has the DNA TGCGCCAGCAGCCAAGACTACTTCGCAGGGGCGACGAGCAATCAGCCCCAGCATTTT. V is TRBV4-1 and J is TRBJ1-5; TRBD1 might be the D (6 bases). The CDR3 loop spans 19 amino acids. Germline V gene data show CDR1 as MGHRA and CDR2 as YSYEKL. Trimming removed 0 bases at V and 1 base at J, with 19 bases between.

CDR3 bases: TGTGCCATCAGTGATGTAGGGCGGGGGAATCAGCCCCAGCATTTT. Translation: CAISDVGRGNQPQHF. V is TRBV10-3 and J is TRBJ1-5; D perhaps matches TRBD1 (5 bases). The CDR3 length is 15 residues. V dropped 3 bases and J dropped 4 bases, with 13 bases sitting between them. Germline V CDR1 and CDR2: ENHRY, SYGVKD.

V is TRBV12-3 or TRBV12-4 and J is TRBJ1-5; TRBD1 is a possible D gene (6 bases). Trimming stripped 10 bases from V and 5 bases from J, with 15 bases between. The CDR3 runs to 13 residues. The CDR3 nucleotides are TGTGCCACGAGGGGGTATCGGCATCAGCCCCAGCATTTT. It is translated as CATRGYRHQPQHF.

This sequence joins TRBV5-4 and TRBJ2-5; 10 bases align to TRBD2. CDR1 is SGHNT, CDR2 YYREEE, per germline (reference sequence). The V and J ends lost 4 bases and 5 bases, in that order; junction bases with no gene match: 11. This CDR3 spans 16 amino acids. The CDR3 spells CASSPKRGGRWETQYF. CDR3 bases: TGTGCCAGCAGCCCCAAGCGGGGGGGCCGGTGGGAGACCCAGTACTTC.

The DNA for the CDR3 is TGTGCCAGCAGTTTTAGGACAGGGGTAACCACTGAAGCTTTCTTT. It is translated as CASSFRTGVTTEAFF. V and J are TRBV28 and TRBJ1-1, with 9 bases fitting TRBD1. The CDR3 consists of 15 residues. CDR1 is MDHEN and CDR2 is SYDVKM in the germline V gene. V was pared by 3 bases and J by 4 bases, with 6 bases of the junction left unmatched.

This clone occurred once. The V gene is TRBV9, the J gene TRBJ1-2; D not resolved. The V and J ends lost 4 bases and 9 bases respectively, with 19 bases between them. The CDR3 covers 14 residues. Per germline, CDR1 SGDLS and CDR2 YYNGEE. CDR3 region: CASSPQGRVGSYTF. The CDR3 region has the DNA TGTGCCAGCAGCCCTCAAGGGAGGGTGGGGAGCTACACCTTC.

The chain links TRBV2 to TRBJ2-3; no clear D gene. The germline V gene encodes CDR1 SNHLY and CDR2 FYNNEI. The CDR3 sequence is 11 residues long. Deletions cut 9 bases from V and 0 bases from J, with 4 bases between. DNA for the CDR3: TGTGCCAGTTCGAGCACAGATACGCAGTATTTT. Its protein product is CASSSTDTQYF.

J is TRBJ1-4 and V is TRBV19; no reliable D call. Trimming cost V 1 base and J 4 bases, with 19 bases left between them. CDR1 and CDR2 (germline): LNHDA, SQIVND (reference sequence). The CDR3 has 18 residues. The CDR3 DNA sequence: TGTGCCAGTAGTATAGGGTTGGCGGTCGTGGAGGGTAATGAAAAACTGTTTTTT. Its translation: CASSIGLAVVEGNEKLFF.